The sample holds many counts of the clone carrying this T cell receptor beta chain. These data originate in a study of tumor-infiltrating lymphocytes in oesophageal squamous cell carcinoma. The CDR3 has 17 residues. CDR1 is SEHNR and CDR2 is FQNEAQ in the germline V gene (reference sequence). Each CDR3 protein is one row after TCRdb ran MiXCR on the PCR reads. The data contain around 13,000 distinct CDR3 sequences, more than 50% of them singletons. Sequencing input: esophageal tumor tissue. The receptor was isolated from a female donor with esophageal squamous cell carcinoma. V is TRBV7-9 and J is TRBJ2-5, with 13 bases identical to TRBD2. The end of the DNA aligns better with TRBJ2-1, so the J call may be wrong. CDR3 region: CASSLRDGTSGNVEQFF. The CDR3 DNA follows: TGTGCCAGCAGCTTAAGAGACGGGACTAGCGGGAATGTTGAGCAGTTCTTC.